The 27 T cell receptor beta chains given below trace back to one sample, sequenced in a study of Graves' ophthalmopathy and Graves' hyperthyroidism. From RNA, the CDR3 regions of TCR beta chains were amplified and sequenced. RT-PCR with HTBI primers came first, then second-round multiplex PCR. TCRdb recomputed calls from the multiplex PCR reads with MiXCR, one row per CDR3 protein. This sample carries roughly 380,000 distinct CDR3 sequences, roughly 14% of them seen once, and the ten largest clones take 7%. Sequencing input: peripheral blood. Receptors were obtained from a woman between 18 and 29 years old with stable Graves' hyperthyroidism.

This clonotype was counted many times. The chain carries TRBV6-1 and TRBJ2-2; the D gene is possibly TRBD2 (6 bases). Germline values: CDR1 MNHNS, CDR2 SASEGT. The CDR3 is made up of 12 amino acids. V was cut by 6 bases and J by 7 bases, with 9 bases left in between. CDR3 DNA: TGTGCCAGCAGGGGGGGTGTCGGGGAGCTGTTTTTT. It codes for CASRGGVGELFF.

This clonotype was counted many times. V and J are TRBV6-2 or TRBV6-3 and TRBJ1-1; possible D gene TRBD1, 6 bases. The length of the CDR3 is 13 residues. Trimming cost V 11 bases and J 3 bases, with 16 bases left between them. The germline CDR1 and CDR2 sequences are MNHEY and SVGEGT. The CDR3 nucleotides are TGTGCCGGACGGAGGGCAGGGGACACTGAAGCTTTCTTT. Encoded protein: CAGRRAGDTEAFF.

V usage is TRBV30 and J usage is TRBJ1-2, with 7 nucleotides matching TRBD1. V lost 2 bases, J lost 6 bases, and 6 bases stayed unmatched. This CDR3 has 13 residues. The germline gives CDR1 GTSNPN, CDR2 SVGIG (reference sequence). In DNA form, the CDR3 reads TGTGCCTGGAGTTGGACTACAGGGGATGGCTACACCTTC. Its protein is CAWSWTTGDGYTF. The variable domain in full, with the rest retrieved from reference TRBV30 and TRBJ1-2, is SQTIHQWPATLVQPVGSPLSLECTVEGTSNPNLYWYRQAAGRGLQLLFYSVGIGQISSEVPQNLSASRPQDRQFILSSKKLLLSDSGFYLCAWSWTTGDGYTFGSGTRLTVV.

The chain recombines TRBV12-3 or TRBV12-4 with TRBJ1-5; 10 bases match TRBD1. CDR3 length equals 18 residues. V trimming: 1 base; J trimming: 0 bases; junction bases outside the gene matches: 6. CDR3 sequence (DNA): TGTGCCAGCAGTTTAGTGGGGACAGGGGTTTATAGCAATCAGCCCCAGCATTTT. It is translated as CASSLVGTGVYSNQPQHF.

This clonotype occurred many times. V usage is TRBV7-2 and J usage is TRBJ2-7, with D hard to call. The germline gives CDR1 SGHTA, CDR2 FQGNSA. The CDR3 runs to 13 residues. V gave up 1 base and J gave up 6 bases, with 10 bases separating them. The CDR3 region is CASSLEVGFEQYF. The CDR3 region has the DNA TGTGCCAGCAGCTTAGAGGTTGGGTTCGAGCAGTACTTC.

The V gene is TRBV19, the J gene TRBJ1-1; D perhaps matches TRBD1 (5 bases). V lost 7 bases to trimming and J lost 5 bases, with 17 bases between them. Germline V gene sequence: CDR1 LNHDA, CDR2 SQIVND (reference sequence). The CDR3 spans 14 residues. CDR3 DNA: TGTGCCAGTAACCGAGACGGGGGAGGTACTGAAGCTTTCTTT. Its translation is CASNRDGGGTEAFF.

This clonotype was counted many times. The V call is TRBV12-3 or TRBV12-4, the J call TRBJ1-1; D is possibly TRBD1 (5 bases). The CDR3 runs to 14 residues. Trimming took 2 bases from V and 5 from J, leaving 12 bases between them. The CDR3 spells CASSLRGLLTEAFF. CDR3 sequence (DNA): TGTGCCAGCAGTTTAAGGGGTTTGTTGACTGAAGCTTTCTTT.

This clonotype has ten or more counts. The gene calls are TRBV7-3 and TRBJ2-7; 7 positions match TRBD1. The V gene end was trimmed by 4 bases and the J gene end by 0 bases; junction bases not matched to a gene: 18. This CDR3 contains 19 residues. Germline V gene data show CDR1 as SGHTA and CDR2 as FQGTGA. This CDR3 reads CASSSIIGGQGRISYEQYF. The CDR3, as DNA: TGTGCCAGCAGCTCGATTATAGGGGGCCAGGGACGAATCTCCTACGAGCAGTACTTC. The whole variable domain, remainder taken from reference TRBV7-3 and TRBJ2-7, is GAGVSQTPSNKVTEKGKYVELRCDPISGHTALYWYRQSLGQGPEFLIYFQGTGAADDSGLPNDRFFAVRPEGSVSTLKIQRTERGDSAVYLCASSSIIGGQGRISYEQYFGPGTRLTVT.

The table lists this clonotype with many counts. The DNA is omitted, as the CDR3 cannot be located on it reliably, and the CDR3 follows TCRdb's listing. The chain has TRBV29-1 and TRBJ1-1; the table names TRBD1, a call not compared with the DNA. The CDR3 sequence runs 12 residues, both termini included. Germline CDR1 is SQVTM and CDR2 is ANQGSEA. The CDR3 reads CSVVGPGTEAFF.

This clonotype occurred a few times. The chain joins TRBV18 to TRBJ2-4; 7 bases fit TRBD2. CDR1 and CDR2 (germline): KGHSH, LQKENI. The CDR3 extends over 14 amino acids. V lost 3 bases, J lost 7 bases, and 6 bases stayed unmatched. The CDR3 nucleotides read TGTGCCAGCTCACCGGGGAGGGGCTTGAACATTCAGTACTTC. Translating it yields CASSPGRGLNIQYF.

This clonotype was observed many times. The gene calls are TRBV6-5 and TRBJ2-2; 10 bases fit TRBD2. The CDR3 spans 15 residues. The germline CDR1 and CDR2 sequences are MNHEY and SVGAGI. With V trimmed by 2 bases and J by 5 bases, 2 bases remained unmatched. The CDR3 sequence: CASSYQGLATGELFF. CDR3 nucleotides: TGTGCCAGCAGTTACCAGGGACTAGCGACCGGGGAGCTGTTTTTT.

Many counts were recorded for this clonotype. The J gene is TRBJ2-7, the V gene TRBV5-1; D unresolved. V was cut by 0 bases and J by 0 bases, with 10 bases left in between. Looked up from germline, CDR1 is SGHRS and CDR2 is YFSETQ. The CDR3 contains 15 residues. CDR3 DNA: TGCGCCAGCAGCTTGGATACTCTTTTCTCCTACGAGCAGTACTTC. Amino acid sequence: CASSLDTLFSYEQYF.

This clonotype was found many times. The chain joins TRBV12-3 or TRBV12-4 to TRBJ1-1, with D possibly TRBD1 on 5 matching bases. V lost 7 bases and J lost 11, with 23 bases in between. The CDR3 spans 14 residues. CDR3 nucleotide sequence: TGTGCCAGCAATTCTCCAGGGACGGTGGTGGGGGCTTTCTTT. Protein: CASNSPGTVVGAFF.

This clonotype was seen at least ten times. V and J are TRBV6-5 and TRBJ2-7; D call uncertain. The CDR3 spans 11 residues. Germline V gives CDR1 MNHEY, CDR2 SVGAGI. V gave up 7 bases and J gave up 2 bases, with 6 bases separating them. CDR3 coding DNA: TGTGCCAGCACCTTCGCCTACGAGCAGTACTTC. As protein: CASTFAYEQYF.

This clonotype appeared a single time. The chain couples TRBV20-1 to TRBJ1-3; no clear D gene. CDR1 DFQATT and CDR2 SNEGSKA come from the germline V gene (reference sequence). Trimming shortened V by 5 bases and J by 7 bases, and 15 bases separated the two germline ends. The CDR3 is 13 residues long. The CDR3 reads CSAARVIGNTIYF. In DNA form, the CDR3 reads TGCAGTGCTGCTAGGGTTATCGGGAACACCATATATTTT.

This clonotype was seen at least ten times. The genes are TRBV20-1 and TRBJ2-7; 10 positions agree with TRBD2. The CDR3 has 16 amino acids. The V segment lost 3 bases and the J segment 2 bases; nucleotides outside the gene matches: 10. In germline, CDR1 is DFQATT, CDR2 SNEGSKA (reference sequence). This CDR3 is CSASPGLAALPYEQYF. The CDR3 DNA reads TGCAGTGCTAGCCCTGGACTAGCGGCTCTCCCCTACGAGCAGTACTTC.

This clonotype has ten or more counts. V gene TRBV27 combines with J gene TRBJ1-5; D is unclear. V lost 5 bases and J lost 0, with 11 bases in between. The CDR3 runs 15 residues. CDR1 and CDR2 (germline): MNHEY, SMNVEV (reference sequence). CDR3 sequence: CASSHTQDSNQPQHF. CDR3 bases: TGTGCCAGCAGTCACACCCAGGATAGCAATCAGCCCCAGCATTTT.

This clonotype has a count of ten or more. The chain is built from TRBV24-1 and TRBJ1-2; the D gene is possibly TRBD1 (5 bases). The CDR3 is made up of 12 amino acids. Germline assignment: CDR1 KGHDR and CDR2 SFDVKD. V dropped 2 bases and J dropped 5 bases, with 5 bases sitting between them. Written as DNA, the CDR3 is TGTGCCACCAGTGATTCAGGGTATGGCTACACCTTC. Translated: CATSDSGYGYTF.

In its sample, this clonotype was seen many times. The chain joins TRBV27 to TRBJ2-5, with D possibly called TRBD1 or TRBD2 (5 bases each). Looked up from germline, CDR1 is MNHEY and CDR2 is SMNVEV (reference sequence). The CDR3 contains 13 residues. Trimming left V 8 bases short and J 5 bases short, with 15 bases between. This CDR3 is CASGGLAWETQYF. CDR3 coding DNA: TGTGCCAGCGGGGGATTAGCTTGGGAGACCCAGTACTTC.

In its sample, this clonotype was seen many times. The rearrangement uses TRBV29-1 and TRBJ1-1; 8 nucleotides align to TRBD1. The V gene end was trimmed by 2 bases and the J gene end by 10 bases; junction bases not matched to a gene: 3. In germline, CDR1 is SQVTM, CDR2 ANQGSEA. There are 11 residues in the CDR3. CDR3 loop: CSVELGQGAFF. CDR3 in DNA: TGCAGCGTTGAACTCGGACAGGGAGCTTTCTTT.

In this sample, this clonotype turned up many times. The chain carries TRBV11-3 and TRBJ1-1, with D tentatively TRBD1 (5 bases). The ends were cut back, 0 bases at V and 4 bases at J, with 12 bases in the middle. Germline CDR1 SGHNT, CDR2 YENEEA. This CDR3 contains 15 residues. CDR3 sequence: CASSLESSGATEAFF. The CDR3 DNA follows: TGTGCCAGCAGCTTAGAATCTTCTGGGGCCACTGAAGCTTTCTTT.

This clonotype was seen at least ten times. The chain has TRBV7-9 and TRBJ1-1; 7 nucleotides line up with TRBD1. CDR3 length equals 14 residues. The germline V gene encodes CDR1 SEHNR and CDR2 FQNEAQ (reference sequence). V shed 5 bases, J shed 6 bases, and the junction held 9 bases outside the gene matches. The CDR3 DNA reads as TGTGCCAGCAGCCTAAGACATGGACAGGCTGAAGCTTTCTTT. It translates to CASSLRHGQAEAFF.

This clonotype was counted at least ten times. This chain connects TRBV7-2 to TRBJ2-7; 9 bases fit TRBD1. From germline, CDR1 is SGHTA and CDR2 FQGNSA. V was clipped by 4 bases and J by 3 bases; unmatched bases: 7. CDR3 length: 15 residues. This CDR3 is CASSYRDRVNYEQYF. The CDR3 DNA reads TGTGCCAGCAGCTACCGGGACAGGGTTAACTACGAGCAGTACTTC.

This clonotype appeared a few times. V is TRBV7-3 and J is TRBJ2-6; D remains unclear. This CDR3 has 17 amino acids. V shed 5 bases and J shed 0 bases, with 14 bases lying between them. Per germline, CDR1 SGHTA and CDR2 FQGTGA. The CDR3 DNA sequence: TGTGCCAGCAGCCCGTGGACCGTAGTCTCTGGGGCCAACGTCCTGACTTTC. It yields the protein CASSPWTVVSGANVLTF.

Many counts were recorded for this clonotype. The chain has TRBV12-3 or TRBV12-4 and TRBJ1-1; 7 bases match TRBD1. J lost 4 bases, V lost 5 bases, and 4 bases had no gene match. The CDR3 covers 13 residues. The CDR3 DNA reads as TGTGCCAGCAGTCAAAGGGGGCTCACTGAAGCTTTCTTT. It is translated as CASSQRGLTEAFF.

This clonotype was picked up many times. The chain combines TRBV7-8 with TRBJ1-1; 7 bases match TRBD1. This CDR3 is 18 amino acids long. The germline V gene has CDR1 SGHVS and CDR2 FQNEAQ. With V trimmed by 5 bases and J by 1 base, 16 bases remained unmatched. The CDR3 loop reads CASSPRHGTAIGNTEAFF. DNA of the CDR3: TGTGCCAGCAGCCCCCGACATGGGACAGCGATAGGGAACACTGAAGCTTTCTTT.

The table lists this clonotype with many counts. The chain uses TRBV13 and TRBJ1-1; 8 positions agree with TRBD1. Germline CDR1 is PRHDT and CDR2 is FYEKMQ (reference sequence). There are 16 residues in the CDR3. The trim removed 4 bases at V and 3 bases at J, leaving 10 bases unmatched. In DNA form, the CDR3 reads TGTGCCAGCAGCTCAGGCAGGGGGCGTACGGACACTGAAGCTTTCTTT. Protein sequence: CASSSGRGRTDTEAFF.